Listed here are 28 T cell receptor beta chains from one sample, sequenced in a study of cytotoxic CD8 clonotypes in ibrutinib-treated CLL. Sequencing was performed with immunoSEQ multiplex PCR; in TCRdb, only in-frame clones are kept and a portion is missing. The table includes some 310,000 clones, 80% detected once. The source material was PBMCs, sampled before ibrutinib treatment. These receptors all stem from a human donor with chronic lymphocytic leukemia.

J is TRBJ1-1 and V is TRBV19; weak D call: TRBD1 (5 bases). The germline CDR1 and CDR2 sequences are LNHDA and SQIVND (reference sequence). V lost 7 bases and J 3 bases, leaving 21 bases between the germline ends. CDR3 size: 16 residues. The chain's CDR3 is CASTGDRRMTYTEAFF. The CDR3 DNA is TGTGCCAGTACGGGGGACCGGAGGATGACTTACACTGAAGCTTTCTTT. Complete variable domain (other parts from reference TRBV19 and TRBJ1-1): DGGITQSPKYLFRKEGQNVTLSCEQNLNHDAMYWYRQDPGQGLRLIYYSQIVNDFQKGDIAEGYSVSREKKESFPLTVTSAQKNPTAFYLCASTGDRRMTYTEAFFGQGTRLTVV.

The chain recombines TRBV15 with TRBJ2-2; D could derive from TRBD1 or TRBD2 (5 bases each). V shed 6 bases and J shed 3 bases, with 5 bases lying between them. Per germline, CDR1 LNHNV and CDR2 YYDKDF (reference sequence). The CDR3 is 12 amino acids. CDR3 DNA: TGTGCCACCAGGGGACACACCGGGGAGCTGTTTTTT. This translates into CATRGHTGELFF.

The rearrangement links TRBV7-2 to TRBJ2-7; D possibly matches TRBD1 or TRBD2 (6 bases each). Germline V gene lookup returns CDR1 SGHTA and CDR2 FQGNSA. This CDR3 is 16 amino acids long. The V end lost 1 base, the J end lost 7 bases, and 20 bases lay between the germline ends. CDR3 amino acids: CASSLVGGRTEVEQYF. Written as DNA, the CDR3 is TGTGCCAGCAGCTTAGTGGGGGGCAGGACGGAAGTGGAGCAGTACTTC.

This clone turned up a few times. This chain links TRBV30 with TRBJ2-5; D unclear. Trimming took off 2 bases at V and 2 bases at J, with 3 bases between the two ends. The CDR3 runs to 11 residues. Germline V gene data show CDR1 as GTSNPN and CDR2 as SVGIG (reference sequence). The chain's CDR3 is CAWSHQETQYF. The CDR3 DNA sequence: TGTGCCTGGAGTCATCAAGAGACCCAGTACTTC.

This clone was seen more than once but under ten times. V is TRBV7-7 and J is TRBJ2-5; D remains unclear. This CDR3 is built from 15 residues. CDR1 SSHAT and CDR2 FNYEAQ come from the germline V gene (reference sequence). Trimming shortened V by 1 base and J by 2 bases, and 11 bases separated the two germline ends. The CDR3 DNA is TGTGCCAGCAGCTTAGGATGGGTCTGGCAAGAGACCCAGTACTTC. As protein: CASSLGWVWQETQYF. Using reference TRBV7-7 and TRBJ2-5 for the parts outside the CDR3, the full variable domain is GAGVSQSPRYKVTKRGQDVTLRCDPISSHATLYWYQQALGQGPEFLTYFNYEAQPDKSGLPSDRFSAERPEGSISTLTIQRTEQRDSAMYRCASSLGWVWQETQYFGPGTRLLVL.

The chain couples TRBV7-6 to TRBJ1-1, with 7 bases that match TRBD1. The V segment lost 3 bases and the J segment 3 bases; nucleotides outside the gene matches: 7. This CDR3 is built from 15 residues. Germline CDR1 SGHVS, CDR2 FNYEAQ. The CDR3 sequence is CASSFPWQGDTEAFF. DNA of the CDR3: TGTGCCAGCAGCTTCCCTTGGCAGGGGGACACTGAAGCTTTCTTT.

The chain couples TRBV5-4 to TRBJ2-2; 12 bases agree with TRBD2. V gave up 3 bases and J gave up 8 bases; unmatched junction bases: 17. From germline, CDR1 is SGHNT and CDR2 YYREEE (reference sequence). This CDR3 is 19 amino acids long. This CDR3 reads CASSSVGLAGMGLAGELFF. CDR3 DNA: TGTGCCAGCAGCTCCGTAGGACTAGCGGGGATGGGGTTGGCTGGGGAGCTGTTTTTT. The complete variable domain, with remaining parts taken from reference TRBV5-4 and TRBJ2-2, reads ETGVTQSPTHLIKTRGQQVTLRCSSQSGHNTVSWYQQALGQGPQFIFQYYREEENGRGNFPPRFSGLQFPNYSSELNVNALELDDSALYLCASSSVGLAGMGLAGELFFGEGSRLTVL.

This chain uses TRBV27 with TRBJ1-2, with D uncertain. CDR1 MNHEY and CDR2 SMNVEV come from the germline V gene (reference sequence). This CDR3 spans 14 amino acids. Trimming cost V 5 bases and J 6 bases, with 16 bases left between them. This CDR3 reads CASSPNVWSHGYTF. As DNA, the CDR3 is TGTGCCAGCAGTCCCAATGTGTGGTCTCATGGCTACACCTTC.

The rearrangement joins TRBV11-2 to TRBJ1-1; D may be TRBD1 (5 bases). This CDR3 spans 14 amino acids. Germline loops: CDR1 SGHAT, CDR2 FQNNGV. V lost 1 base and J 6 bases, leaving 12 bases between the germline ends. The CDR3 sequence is CASSLGGFTPEAFF. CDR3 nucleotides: TGTGCCAGCAGCTTAGGGGGCTTTACTCCTGAAGCTTTCTTT.

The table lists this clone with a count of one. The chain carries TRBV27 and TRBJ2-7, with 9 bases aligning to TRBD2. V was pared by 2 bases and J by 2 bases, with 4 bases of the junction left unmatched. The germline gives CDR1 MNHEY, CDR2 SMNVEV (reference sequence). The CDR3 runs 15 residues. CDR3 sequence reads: CASSLEGGRAYEQYF. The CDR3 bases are TGTGCCAGCAGTTTAGAGGGCGGGAGGGCCTACGAGCAGTACTTC.

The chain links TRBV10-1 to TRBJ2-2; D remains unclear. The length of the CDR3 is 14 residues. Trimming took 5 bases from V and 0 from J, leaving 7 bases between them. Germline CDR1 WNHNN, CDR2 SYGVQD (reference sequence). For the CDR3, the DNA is TGCGCCAGCAGTAGGCAGGCGAACACCGGGGAGCTGTTTTTT. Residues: CASSRQANTGELFF.

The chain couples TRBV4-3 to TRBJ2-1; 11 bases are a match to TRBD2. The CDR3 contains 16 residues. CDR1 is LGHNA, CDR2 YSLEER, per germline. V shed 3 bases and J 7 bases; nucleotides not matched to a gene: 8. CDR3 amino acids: CASSHPTSGSFNEQFF. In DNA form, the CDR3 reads TGCGCCAGCAGCCATCCTACTAGCGGGAGTTTTAATGAGCAGTTCTTC.

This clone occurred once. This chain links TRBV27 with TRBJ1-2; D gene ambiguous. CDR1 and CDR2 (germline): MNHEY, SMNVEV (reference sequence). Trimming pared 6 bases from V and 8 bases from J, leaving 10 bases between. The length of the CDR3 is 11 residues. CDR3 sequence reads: CASRTLGGYTF. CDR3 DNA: TGTGCCAGCAGGACATTGGGGGGCTACACCTTC.

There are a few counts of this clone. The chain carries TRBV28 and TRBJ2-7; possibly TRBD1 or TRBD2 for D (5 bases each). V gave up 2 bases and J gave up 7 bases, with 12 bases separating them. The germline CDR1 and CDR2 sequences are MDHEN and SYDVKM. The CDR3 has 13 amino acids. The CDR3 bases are TGTGCCAGCAGTTTAAACGGGGCTGGGGAGCAGTACTTC. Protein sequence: CASSLNGAGEQYF.

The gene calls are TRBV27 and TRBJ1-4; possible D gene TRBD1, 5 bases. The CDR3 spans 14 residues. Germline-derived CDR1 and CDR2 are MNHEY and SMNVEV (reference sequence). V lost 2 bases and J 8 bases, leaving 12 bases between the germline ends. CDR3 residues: CASSLTRDQEKLFF. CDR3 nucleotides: TGTGCCAGCAGTTTAACCAGGGATCAGGAAAAACTGTTTTTT.

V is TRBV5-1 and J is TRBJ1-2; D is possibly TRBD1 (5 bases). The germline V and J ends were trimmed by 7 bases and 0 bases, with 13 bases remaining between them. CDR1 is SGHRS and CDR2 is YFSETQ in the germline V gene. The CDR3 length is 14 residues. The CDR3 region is CASANRGANYGYTF. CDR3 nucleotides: TGCGCCAGCGCCAATCGGGGGGCTAACTATGGCTACACCTTC.

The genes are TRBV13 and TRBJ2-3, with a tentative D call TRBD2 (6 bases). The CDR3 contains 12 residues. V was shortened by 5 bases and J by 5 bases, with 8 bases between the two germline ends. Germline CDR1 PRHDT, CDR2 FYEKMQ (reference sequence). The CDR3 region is CASSPGGDTQYF. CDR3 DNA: TGTGCCAGCAGCCCCGGGGGAGATACGCAGTATTTT.

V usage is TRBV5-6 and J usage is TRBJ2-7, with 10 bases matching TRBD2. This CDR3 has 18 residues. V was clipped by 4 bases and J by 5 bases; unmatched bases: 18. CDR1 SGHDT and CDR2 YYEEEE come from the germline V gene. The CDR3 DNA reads TGTGCCAGCAGCCCTCCAGGGCTAGCGGGAGTGCTAGTGAACGAGCAGTACTTC. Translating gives CASSPPGLAGVLVNEQYF.

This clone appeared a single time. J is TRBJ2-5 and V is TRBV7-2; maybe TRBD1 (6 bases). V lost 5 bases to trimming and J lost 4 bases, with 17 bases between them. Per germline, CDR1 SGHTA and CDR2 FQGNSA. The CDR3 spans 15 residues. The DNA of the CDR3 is TGTGCCAGCAGCGGGCAGACAGGACTGGGAGAGACCCAGTACTTC. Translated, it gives CASSGQTGLGETQYF.

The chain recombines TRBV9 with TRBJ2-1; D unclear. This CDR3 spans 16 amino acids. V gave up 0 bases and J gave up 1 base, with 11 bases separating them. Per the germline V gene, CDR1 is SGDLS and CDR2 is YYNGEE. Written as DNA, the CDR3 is TGTGCCAGCAGCGTAGGGCACAGCAGTTCCTACAATGAGCAGTTCTTC. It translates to CASSVGHSSSYNEQFF.

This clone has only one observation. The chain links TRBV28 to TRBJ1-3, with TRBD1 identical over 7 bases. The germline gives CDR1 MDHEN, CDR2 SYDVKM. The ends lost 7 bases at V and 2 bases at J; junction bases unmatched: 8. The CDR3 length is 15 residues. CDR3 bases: TGTGCCAGCAATCCGACAGGGTCCACTGGAAACACCATATATTTT. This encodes CASNPTGSTGNTIYF.

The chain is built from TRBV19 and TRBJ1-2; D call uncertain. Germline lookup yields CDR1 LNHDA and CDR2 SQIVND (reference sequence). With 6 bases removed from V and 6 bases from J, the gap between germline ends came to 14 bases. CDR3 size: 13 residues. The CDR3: CASSPNDRNGYTF. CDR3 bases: TGTGCCAGTAGCCCTAATGACCGCAATGGCTACACCTTC.

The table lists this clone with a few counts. The CDR3 reads CASSLSMWDTQYF. CDR3 nucleotide sequence: TGTGCCAGCAGTTTATCTATGTGGGATACGCAGTATTTT. The rearrangement joins TRBV27 to TRBJ2-3; D remains unclear. Germline CDR1 MNHEY, CDR2 SMNVEV (reference sequence). V shed 0 bases and J shed 6 bases, with 7 bases lying between them. This CDR3 contains 13 residues.

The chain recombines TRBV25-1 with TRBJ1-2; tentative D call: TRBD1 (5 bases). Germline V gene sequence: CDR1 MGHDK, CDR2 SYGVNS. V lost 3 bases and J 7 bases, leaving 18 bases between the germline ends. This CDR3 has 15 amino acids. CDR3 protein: CASSDYGADVRGYTF. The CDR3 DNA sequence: TGTGCCAGCAGTGACTATGGGGCCGATGTGCGTGGCTACACCTTC.

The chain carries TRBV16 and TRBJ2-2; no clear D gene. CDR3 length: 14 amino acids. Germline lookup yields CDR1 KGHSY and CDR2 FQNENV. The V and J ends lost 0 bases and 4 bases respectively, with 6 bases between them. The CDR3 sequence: CASSQSISTGELFF. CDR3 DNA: TGTGCCAGCAGCCAATCGATCTCCACCGGGGAGCTGTTTTTT.

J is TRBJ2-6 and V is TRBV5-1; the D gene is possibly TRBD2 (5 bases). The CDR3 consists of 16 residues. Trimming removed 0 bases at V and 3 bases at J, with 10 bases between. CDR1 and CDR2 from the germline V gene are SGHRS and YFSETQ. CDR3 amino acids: CASSLGGLGGANVLTF. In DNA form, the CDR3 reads TGCGCCAGCAGCTTGGGAGGGCTAGGTGGGGCCAACGTCCTGACTTTC.

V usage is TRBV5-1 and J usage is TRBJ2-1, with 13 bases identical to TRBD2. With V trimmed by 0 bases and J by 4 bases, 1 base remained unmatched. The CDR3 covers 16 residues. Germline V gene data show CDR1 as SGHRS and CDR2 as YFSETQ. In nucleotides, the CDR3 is TGCGCCAGCAGCTTGGAACTAGCGGGAGGGTACAATGAGCAGTTCTTC. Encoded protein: CASSLELAGGYNEQFF.

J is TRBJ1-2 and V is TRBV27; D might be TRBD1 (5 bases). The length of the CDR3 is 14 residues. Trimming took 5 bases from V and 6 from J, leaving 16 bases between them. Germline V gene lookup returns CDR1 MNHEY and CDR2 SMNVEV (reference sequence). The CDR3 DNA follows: TGTGCCAGCAGTCCCCTCGGGGGTAAGGATGGCTACACCTTC. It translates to CASSPLGGKDGYTF.